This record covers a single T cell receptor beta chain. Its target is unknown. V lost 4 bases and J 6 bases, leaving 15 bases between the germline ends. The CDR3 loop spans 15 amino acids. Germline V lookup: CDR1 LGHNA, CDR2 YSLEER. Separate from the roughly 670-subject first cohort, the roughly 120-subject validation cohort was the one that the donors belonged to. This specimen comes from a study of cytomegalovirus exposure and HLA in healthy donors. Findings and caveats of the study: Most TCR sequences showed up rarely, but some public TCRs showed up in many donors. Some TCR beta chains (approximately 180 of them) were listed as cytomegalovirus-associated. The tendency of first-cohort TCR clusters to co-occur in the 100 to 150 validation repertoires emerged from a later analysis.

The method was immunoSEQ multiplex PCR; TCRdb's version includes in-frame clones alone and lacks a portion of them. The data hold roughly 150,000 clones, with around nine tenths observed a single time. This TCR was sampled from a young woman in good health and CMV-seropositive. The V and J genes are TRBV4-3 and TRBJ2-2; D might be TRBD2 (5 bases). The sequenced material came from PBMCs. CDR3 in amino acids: CASSPGRGSPGELFF. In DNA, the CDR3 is TGCGCCAGCAGCCCTGGTAGAGGGTCACCCGGGGAGCTGTTTTTT.